The sample holds a few counts of the clone carrying this TCR beta chain. Its antigen is unidentified. This specimen belongs to a study of OX40 agonist ivuxolimab in advanced cancers. At the level of the study: A male proportion of about 84% was recorded, with mean age roughly 60 years and range about 20 to 85. Two cutaneous melanoma patients and one hepatocellular carcinoma patient, three in all, had partial responses.

Sequenced by immunoSEQ multiplex PCR; TCRdb stores in-frame clones only, minus some. This table holds about 51,000 clones, approximately 81% found once. Study-wide results and caveats: Determination of antigen specificity was not performed for the expanded peripheral T cells.

This CDR3 has 13 amino acids. Germline CDR1 reads SGHDN; CDR2 reads FVKESK. V was cut by 5 bases and J by 5 bases, with 12 bases left in between. Autoimmune disease history or systemic immunosuppression excluded patients. This sequence was found in an adult with an advanced solid tumor such as melanoma, head and neck, liver or kidney cancer. The sample was CD4+ or CD8+ T cells sorted from blood, taken in a trial of the OX40 agonist ivuxolimab. The gene calls are TRBV14 and TRBJ1-1, with D perhaps TRBD1 (5 bases). CDR3 amino acids: CASSWTGGTEAFF. The CDR3 DNA sequence: TGTGCCAGCAGCTGGACGGGGGGTACTGAAGCTTTCTTT.